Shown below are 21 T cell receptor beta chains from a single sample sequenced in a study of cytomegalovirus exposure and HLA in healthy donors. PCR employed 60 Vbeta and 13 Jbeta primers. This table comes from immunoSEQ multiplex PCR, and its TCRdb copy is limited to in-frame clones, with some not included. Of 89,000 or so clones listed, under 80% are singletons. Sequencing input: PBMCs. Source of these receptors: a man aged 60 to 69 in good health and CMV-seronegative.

CDR3 loop: CASSLSGGGNNEQFF. CDR3 nucleotides: TGCGCCAGCAGCCTTAGCGGGGGGGGTAACAATGAGCAGTTCTTC. The chain couples TRBV5-1 to TRBJ2-1; 11 bases fit TRBD2. Germline V CDR1 and CDR2: SGHRS, YFSETQ. CDR3 length: 15 amino acids. V shed 4 bases, J shed 5 bases, and the junction held 5 bases outside the gene matches.

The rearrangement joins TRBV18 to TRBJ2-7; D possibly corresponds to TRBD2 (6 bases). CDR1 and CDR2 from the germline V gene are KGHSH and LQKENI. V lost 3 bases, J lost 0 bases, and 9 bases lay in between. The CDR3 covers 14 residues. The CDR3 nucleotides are TGTGCCAGCTCACCCGCGGGGAGCTCCTACGAGCAGTACTTC. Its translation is CASSPAGSSYEQYF.

The CDR3 loop reads CASSLITGKDEQYF. Written as DNA, the CDR3 is TGCGCCAGCAGCTTGATTACAGGGAAGGACGAGCAGTACTTC. The chain is built from TRBV5-1 and TRBJ2-7; possible D gene TRBD1, 6 bases. Trimming removed 1 base at V and 5 bases at J, with 13 bases between. CDR3 length equals 14 residues. Per germline, CDR1 SGHRS and CDR2 YFSETQ. The whole variable domain, remainder taken from reference TRBV5-1 and TRBJ2-7, is KAGVTQTPRYLIKTRGQQVTLSCSPISGHRSVSWYQQTPGQGLQFLFEYFSETQRNKGNFPGRFSGRQFSNSRSEMNVSTLELGDSALYLCASSLITGKDEQYFGPGTRLTVT.

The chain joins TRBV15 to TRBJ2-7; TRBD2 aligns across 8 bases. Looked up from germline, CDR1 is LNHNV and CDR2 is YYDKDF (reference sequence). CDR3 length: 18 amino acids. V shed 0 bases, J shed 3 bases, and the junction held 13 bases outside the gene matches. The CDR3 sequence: CATSREKPPRGGSYEQYF. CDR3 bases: TGTGCCACCAGCAGAGAGAAACCGCCGCGCGGGGGGAGCTACGAGCAGTACTTC.

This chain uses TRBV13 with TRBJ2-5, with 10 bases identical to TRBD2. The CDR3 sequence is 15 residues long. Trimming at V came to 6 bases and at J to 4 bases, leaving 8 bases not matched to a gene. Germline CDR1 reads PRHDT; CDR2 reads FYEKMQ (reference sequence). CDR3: CASRLASGGGETQYF. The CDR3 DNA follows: TGTGCCAGCAGGTTGGCTAGCGGGGGCGGAGAGACCCAGTACTTC.

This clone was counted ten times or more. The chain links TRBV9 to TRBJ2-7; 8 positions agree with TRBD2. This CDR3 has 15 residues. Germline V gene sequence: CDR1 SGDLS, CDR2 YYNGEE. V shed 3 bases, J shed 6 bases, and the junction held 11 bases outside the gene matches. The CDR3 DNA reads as TGTGCCAGCAGCGCCACGGGGGGACTAGTCTCCGAGCAGTACTTC. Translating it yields CASSATGGLVSEQYF.

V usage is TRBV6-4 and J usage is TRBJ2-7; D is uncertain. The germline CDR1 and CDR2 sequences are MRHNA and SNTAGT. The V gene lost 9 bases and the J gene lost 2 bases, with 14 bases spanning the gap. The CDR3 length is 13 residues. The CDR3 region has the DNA TGTGCCAGGGGTCGAGGTCGCCCCTACGAGCAGTACTTC. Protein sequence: CARGRGRPYEQYF.

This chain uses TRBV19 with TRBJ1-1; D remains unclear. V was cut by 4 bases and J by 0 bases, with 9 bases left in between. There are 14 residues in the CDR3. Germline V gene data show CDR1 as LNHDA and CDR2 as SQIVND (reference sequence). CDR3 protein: CASSTPRVNTEAFF. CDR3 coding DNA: TGTGCCAGTAGTACCCCCCGGGTGAACACTGAAGCTTTCTTT.

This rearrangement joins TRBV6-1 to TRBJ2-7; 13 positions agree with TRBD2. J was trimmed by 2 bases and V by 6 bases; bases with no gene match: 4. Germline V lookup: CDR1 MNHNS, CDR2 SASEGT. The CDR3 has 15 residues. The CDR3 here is CASREGLAGTYEQYF. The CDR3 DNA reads TGTGCCAGCAGGGAGGGACTAGCGGGGACCTACGAGCAGTACTTC.

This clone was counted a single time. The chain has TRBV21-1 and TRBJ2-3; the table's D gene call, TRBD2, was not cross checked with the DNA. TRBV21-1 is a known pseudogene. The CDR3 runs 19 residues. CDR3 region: CASSKDGPQLAGSTDTQYF. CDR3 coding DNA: TGTGCCAGCAGCAAAGATGGTCCCCAGCTAGCGGGGAGCACAGATACGCAGTATTTT.

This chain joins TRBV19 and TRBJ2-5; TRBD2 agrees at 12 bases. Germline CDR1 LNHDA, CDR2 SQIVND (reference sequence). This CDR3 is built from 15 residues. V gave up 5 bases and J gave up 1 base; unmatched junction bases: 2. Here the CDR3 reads CASSRTSGAQETQYF. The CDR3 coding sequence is TGTGCCAGTAGTCGGACTAGCGGGGCCCAAGAGACCCAGTACTTC.

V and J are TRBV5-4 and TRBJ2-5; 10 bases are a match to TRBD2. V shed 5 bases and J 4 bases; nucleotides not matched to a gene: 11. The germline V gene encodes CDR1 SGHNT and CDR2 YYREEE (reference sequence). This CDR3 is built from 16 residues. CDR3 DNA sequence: TGTGCCAGCAGGCCGAGCGGGGGGGCCCCAGGAGAGACCCAGTACTTC. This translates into CASRPSGGAPGETQYF.

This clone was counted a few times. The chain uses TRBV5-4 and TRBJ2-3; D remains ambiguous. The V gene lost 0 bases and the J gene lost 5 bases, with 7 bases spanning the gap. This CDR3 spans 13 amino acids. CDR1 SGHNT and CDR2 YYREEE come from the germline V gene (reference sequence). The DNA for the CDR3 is TGTGCCAGCAGCTTGGTATCGGTAGATACGCAGTATTTT. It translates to CASSLVSVDTQYF.

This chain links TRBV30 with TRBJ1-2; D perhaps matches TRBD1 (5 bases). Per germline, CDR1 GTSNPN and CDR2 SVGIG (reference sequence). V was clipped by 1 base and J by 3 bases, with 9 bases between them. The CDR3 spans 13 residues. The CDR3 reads CAWSARGDYGYTF. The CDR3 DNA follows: TGTGCCTGGAGTGCCCGGGGGGACTATGGCTACACCTTC.

The CDR3 DNA reads TGTGCCAGCAGCGTATTACAGGCGGCGGTCACCGGGGAGCTGTTTTTT. Encoded protein: CASSVLQAAVTGELFF. The rearrangement uses TRBV9 and TRBJ2-2; maybe TRBD1 (5 bases). The length of the CDR3 is 16 residues. Trimming removed 1 base at V and 4 bases at J, with 14 bases between. The V gene's germline CDR1 is SGDLS and CDR2 YYNGEE.

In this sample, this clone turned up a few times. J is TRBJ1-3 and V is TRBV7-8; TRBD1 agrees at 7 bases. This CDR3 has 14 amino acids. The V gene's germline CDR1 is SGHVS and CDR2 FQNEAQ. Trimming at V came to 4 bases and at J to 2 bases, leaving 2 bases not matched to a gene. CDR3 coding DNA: TGTGCCAGCAGCTCTGACAGGGCTGGAAACACCATATATTTT. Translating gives CASSSDRAGNTIYF.

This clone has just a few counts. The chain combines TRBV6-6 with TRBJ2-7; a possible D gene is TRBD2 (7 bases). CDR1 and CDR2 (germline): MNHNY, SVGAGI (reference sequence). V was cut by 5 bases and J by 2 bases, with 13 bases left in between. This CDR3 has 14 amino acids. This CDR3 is CASSPSGGPYEQYF. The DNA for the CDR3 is TGTGCCAGCAGTCCCTCCGGGGGGCCCTACGAGCAGTACTTC.

The CDR3: CASSLVSQGQETQYF. CDR3 nucleotides: TGCGCCAGCAGCTTGGTATCCCAGGGACAAGAGACCCAGTACTTC. V and J are TRBV5-1 and TRBJ2-5; D possibly corresponds to TRBD1 (5 bases). CDR3 length: 15 amino acids. V gave up 0 bases and J gave up 2 bases, with 11 bases separating them. CDR1 and CDR2 (germline): SGHRS, YFSETQ.

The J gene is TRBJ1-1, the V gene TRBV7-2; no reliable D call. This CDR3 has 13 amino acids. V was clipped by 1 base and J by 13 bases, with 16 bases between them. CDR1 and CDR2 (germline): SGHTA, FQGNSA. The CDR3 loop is CASSLVMGSEDFF. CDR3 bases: TGTGCCAGCAGCTTAGTGATGGGTTCCGAGGATTTCTTT.

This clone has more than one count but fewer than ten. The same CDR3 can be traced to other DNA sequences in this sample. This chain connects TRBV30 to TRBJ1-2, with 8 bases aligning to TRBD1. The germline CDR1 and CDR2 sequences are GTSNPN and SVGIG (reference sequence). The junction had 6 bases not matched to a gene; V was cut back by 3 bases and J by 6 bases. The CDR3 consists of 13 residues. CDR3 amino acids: CAWSSGGKNGYTF. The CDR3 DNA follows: TGTGCCTGGAGCTCAGGGGGCAAGAATGGCTACACCTTC.

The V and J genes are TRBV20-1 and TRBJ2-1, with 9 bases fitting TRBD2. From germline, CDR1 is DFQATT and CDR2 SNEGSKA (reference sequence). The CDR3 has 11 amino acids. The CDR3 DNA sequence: TGCGCGGGGGGGCTACTTCGCGAGCAGTTCTTC. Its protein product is CAGGLLREQFF.